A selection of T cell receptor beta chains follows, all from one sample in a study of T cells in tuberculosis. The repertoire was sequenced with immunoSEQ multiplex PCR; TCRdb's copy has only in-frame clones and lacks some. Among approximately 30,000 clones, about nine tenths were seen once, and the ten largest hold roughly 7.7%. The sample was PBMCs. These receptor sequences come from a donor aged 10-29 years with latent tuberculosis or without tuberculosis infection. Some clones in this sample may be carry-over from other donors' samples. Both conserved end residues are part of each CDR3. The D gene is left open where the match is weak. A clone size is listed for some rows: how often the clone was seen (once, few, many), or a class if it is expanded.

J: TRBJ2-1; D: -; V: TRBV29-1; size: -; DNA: TGCAGCGTTGTCGAGGTCCGGGATGAGCAGTTCTTC; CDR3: CSVVEVRDEQFF
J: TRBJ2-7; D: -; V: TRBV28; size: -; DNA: TGTGCCGCAGGGGGGCGGATCCCCTACGAGCAGTACTTC; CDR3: CAAGGRIPYEQYF
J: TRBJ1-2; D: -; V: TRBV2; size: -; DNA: TGTGCCAGCAGTGATCCGGGAGGTAACTATGGCTACACCTTC; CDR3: CASSDPGGNYGYTF
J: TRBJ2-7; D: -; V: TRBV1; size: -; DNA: TGCACCAGCAGCCAAGAAGGGGCCTACGAGCAGTACTTC; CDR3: CTSSQEGAYEQYF
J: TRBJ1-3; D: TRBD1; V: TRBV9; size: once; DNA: TGTGCCAGCAGCGTAGAGGCAGGGGGCTCTGGAAACACCATATATTTT; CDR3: CASSVEAGGSGNTIYF
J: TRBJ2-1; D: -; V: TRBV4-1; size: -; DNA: TGCGCCAGCAGCCAAGATGAGGGTCCAGCGGTCTACAATGAGCAGTTCTTC; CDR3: CASSQDEGPAVYNEQFF
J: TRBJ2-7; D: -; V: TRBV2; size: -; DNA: TGTGCCAGCAGCGCGCGGGGCGGTTCCTACGAGCAGTACTTC; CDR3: CASSARGGSYEQYF
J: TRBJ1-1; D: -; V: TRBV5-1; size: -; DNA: TGCGCCAGCACTAAGGGGATGAACACTGAAGCTTTCTTT; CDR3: CASTKGMNTEAFF
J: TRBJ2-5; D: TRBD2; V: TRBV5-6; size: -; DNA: TGTGCCAGCAGCTCGGGACTAGCGGGAGTCCAAGAGACCCAGTACTTC; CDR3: CASSSGLAGVQETQYF
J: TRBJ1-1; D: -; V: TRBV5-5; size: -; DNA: TGTGCCAGCAGCTTAGCTTTTGCAGGGCTGGGCACTGAAGCTTTCTTT; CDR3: CASSLAFAGLGTEAFF
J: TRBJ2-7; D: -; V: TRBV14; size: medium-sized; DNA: TGTGCCAGCAGCCTGGGCCGTCGGTACGAGCAGTACTTC; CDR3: CASSLGRRYEQYF
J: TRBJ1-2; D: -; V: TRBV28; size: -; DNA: TGTGCCAGCAGTTCTTCAGTCTATGGCTACACCTTC; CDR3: CASSSSVYGYTF
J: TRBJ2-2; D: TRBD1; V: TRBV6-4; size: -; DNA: TGTGCCAGCAGTGATCCGACAGGGGTCACCGGGGAGCTGTTTTTT; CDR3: CASSDPTGVTGELFF
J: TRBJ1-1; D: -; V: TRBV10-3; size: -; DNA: TGTGCCATGGCTCAAGGACAGATGAACACTGAAGCTTTCTTT; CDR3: CAMAQGQMNTEAFF
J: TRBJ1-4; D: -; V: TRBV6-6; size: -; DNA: TGTGCCAGCAGTTTTGGGGGGGCGTCTAATGAAAAACTGTTTTTT; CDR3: CASSFGGASNEKLFF
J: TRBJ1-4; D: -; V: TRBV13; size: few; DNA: TGTGCCAGCAGCCCGCGGGCGACAAGTGAAAAACTGTTTTTT; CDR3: CASSPRATSEKLFF
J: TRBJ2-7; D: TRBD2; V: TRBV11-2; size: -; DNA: TGTGCCAGCAGCCCCCTGAAGAATAGCGGGGGCTACGAGCAGTACTTC; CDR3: CASSPLKNSGGYEQYF
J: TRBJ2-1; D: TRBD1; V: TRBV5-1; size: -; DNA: TGCGCCAGCAGCGGGACAGGGGGCCCCTACAATGAGCAGTTCTTC; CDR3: CASSGTGGPYNEQFF
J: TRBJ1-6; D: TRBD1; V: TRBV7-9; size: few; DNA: TGTGCCAGCAGCTTCCCAGGGGGCTCCTCACCCCTCCACTTT; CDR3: CASSFPGGSSPLHF
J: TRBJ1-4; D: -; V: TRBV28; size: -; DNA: TGTGCCAGCAGCACCCTTGGACACAAACTGTTTTTT; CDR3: CASSTLGHKLFF
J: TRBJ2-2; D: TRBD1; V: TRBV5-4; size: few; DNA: TGTGCCAGCAGAGCCCGGACAGGGGAAACCGGGGAGCTGTTTTTT; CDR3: CASRARTGETGELFF
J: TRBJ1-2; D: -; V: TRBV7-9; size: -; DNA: TGTGCCAGCACCCAGACACCTCATGGCTACACCTTC; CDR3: CASTQTPHGYTF
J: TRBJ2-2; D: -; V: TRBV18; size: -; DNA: TGTGCCAGCTCACCGGAGGGGGCGAGGACCGGGGAGCTGTTTTTT; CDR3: CASSPEGARTGELFF
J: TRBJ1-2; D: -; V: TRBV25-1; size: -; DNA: TGTGCCAGCAGGGGGCTAGTGGTGGGTGGCTACACCTTC; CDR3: CASRGLVVGGYTF
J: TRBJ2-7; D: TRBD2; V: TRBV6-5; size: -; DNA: TGTGCCAGCAGTTACGGGACTAGCGGGACCAGCGAGCAGTACTTC; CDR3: CASSYGTSGTSEQYF
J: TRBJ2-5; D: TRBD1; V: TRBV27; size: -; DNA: TGTGCCAGCAGCTTAGTGGGGACAGCGCACCAAGAGACCCAGTACTTC; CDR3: CASSLVGTAHQETQYF
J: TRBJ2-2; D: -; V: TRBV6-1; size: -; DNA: TGTGCCAGCACCAGGGCCACCGGGGAGCTGTTTTTT; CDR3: CASTRATGELFF
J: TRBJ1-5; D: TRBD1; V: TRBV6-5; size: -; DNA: TGTGCCAGCAGTCGGGACAGGGGTTATCAGCCCCAGCATTTT; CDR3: CASSRDRGYQPQHF
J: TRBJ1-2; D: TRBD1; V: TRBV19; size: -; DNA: TGTGCCAGTAGTGCGGGCCTAGGTGGACAGGGAAATGGCTACACCTTC; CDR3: CASSAGLGGQGNGYTF
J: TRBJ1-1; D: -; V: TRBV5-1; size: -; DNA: TGCGCCAGCAGCTTGGTTCCCTTCGCTGAAGCTTTCTTT; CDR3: CASSLVPFAEAFF
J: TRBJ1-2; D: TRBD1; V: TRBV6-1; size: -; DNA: TGTGCCAGTAGGCACACAGGGGGCGCATACTATGGCTACACCTTC; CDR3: CASRHTGGAYYGYTF
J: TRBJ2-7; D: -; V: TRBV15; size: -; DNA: TGTGCCACCAGCAGAGCGGGCTACGAGCAGTACTTC; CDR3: CATSRAGYEQYF
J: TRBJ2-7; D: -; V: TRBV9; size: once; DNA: TGTGCCAGCAGCTTGCCAGGGTATCGAGAGCAGTACTTC; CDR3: CASSLPGYREQYF
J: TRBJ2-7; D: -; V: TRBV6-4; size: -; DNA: TGTGCCAGCAGTGACGAAGGGGGCCCAAGACTAGCGCAACATTACGAGCAGTACTTC; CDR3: CASSDEGGPRLAQHYEQYF
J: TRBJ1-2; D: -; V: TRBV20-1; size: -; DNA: TGCAGTGCTAGAGATCGGGTTGGCTACACCTTC; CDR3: CSARDRVGYTF
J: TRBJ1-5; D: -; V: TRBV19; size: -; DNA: TGTGCCAGTAATGAAGGGGTGCGCAATCAGCCCCAGCATTTT; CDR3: CASNEGVRNQPQHF
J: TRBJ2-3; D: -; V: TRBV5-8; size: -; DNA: TGTGCCAGCAGCTTGGTAAATACGCAGTATTTT; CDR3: CASSLVNTQYF
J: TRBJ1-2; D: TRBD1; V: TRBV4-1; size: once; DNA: TGCGCCAGCAGCGGAAGTGTCTTCGGGACAGGACCATATGGCTACACCTTC; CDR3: CASSGSVFGTGPYGYTF
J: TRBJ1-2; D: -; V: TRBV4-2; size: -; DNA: TGTGCCAGCAGCCAAGATATAGTAGGAGGGAACTATGGCTACACCTTC; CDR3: CASSQDIVGGNYGYTF
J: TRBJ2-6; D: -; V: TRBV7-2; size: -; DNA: TGTGCCAGCAGCGCCGGGGGGCTCGGGGCCAACGTCCTGACTTTC; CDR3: CASSAGGLGANVLTF
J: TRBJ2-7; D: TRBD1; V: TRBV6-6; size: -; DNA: TGTGCCAGCAGTTACCCGACAGGGACCTACGAGCAGTACTTC; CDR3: CASSYPTGTYEQYF
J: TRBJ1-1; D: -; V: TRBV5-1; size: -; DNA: TGCGCCAGCAGCCCGGGACAACCGAACACTGAAGCTTTCTTT; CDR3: CASSPGQPNTEAFF
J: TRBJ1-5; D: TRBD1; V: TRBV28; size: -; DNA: TGTGCCAGCAGTCGGGGACAGTATAGCAATCAGCCCCAGCATTTT; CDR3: CASSRGQYSNQPQHF
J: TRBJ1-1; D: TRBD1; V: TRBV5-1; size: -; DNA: TGCGCCAGCAGCTTGGCCACTACAGGGGAGAACACTGAAGCTTTCTTT; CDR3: CASSLATTGENTEAFF
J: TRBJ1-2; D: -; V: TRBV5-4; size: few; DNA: TGTGCCAGCAGCAAGGAGGGGTATGGCTACACCTTC; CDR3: CASSKEGYGYTF
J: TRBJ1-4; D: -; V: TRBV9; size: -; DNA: TGTGCCAGCAGCCAAAGGGGGAGTAATGAAAAACTGTTTTTT; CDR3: CASSQRGSNEKLFF
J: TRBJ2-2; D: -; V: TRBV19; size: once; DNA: TGTGCCAGTAGTATAGCCCACAGACCGAACACCGGGGAGCTGTTTTTT; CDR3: CASSIAHRPNTGELFF
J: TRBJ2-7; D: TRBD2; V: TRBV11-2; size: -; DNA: TGTGCCAGCAGGGGGAGGGTCTCCTACGAGCAGTACTTC; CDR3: CASRGRVSYEQYF
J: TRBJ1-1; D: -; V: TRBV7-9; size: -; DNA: TGTGCCAGCACCCCGGAGGGTTTCACTGAAGCTTTCTTT; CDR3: CASTPEGFTEAFF
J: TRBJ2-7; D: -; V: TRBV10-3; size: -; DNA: TGTGCCATCAGTGAGGGGGCAGGGCGGTACGAGCAGTACTTC; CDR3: CAISEGAGRYEQYF
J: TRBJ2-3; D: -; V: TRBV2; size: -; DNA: TGTGCCAGCAGTAATGGGACACCAGATACGCAGTATTTT; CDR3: CASSNGTPDTQYF
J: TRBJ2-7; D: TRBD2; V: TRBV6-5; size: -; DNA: TGTGCCAGCAGCCCTGCCAGCGGGGCTACCTACGAGCAGTACTTC; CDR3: CASSPASGATYEQYF
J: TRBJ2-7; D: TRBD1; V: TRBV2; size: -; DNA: TGTGCCAGCAACGGACAGGGTTTCGACGAGCAGTACTTC; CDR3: CASNGQGFDEQYF